These 24 T cell receptor beta chains share one sample of origin, sequenced in a study of T cell clonality in common variable immunodeficiency. The method was immunoSEQ multiplex PCR; TCRdb's version includes in-frame clones alone and lacks a portion of them. The record shows about 50,000 clones for this sample, with no singletons present. The sequenced material came from peripheral blood mononuclear cells. All receptors derive from a person aged 18 to 75 in good health.

Concerning this clone: The CDR3 goes on 3 residues after the read ends, and that part is filled in from the germline J gene. The chain joins TRBV30 to TRBJ1-3, with 8 bases lining up with TRBD1. Germline-derived CDR1 and CDR2 are GTSNPN and SVGIG (reference sequence). J gave up 2 bases and V 1 base, and 19 bases lay outside the gene matches. This CDR3 region has 20 residues. Incomplete CDR3 DNA: TGTGCCTGGAGTGACCCGCGGACAGGGCGGCCCTCCCGGACTGGAAACACC. This translates into CAWSDPRTGRPSRTGNT. Given in full, the CDR3 is CAWSDPRTGRPSRTGNTIYF.

This clone has at least ten counts. The CDR3 end is not reached by the read, which stops 3 residues before it; the germline J gene fills it in. The rearrangement uses TRBV10-3 and TRBJ1-2, with no clear D. V gave up 4 bases and J gave up 4 bases, with 13 bases separating them. Germline V lookup: CDR1 ENHRY, CDR2 SYGVKD. The CDR3 is made up of 14 amino acids. The CDR3 is CAISGRRGSYGYTF. The DNA read from the CDR3 is TGTGCCATCAGTGGTCGGCGGGGATCCTATGGC.

This clone came up many times. The DNA ends 3 residues before the CDR3 does, and the rest of the CDR3 is filled in from the germline J gene. V is TRBV5-1 and J is TRBJ1-1; D not certain. Trimming took 0 bases from V and 1 from J, leaving 7 bases between them. Germline CDR1 and CDR2: SGHRS and YFSETQ. This CDR3 comprises 14 residues. The sequenced part of the CDR3 DNA is TGCGCCAGCAGCTTGGGACGGGGGAACACTGAA. Translating it yields CASSLGRGNTE. The full-length CDR3 reads as CASSLGRGNTEAFF.

This clone was detected ten times or more. The read terminates 3 residues before the CDR3 end, so the remaining end is supplied by the germline J gene. This chain connects TRBV20-1 to TRBJ1-6; TRBD1 matches at 11 bases. CDR1 DFQATT and CDR2 SNEGSKA come from the germline V gene (reference sequence). J lost 11 bases, V lost 5 bases, and 11 bases had no gene match. The CDR3 sequence is 15 residues long. Incomplete CDR3 DNA: TGCAGTGCTGGAAAGGACAGGGGGCTGAGTACACCC. Its translation is CSAGKDRGLSTP. The entire CDR3 protein is CSAGKDRGLSTPLHF.

Many counts were recorded for this clone. From the germline J gene comes the end of the CDR3, since the read stops 3 residues before it. The V gene is TRBV14, the J gene TRBJ2-2; perhaps TRBD2 as D (6 bases). V was trimmed by 1 base and J by 3 bases, leaving 15 bases between them. The length of the CDR3 is 17 residues. Germline assignment: CDR1 SGHDN and CDR2 FVKESK. CDR3 sequence reads: CASSQGSLTSYTGELFF. Partial CDR3 DNA: TGTGCCAGCAGCCAAGGTTCTTTGACTAGTTACACCGGGGAG.

This clone was picked up many times. The read stops 3 residues short of the end of the CDR3; the missing end is completed from the germline J gene. The chain carries TRBV30 and TRBJ2-7; TRBD2 agrees at 11 bases. This CDR3 spans 13 amino acids. V was pared by 5 bases and J by 4 bases, with 4 bases of the junction left unmatched. Germline-derived CDR1 and CDR2 are GTSNPN and SVGIG (reference sequence). The sequenced CDR3 bases are TGTGCCTGGGCTCTAGCGGGAGGATACGAG. It yields the protein CAWALAGGYE. The whole CDR3 reads CAWALAGGYEQYF.

The sample holds many counts of this clone. The read is 3 residues too short to cover the CDR3 end, so that end is filled in from the germline J gene. The chain uses TRBV28 and TRBJ2-5; 13 bases are a match to TRBD2. CDR3 length: 14 residues. V trimming: 5 bases; J trimming: 5 bases; junction bases outside the gene matches: 2. Germline V gives CDR1 MDHEN, CDR2 SYDVKM. CDR3 bases read: TGTGCCAGCAGTGAACTAGCGGGGGGGGAGACC. Translating it yields CASSELAGGET. In full, the CDR3 is CASSELAGGETQYF.

The CDR3 sequence is CSVEDKVYYEQYF. CDR3 DNA, as far as it was read: TGCAGCGTTGAAGATAAGGTTTACTACGAG. The chain joins TRBV29-1 to TRBJ2-7; D remains unclear. The read ends 3 residues shy of where the CDR3 ends; the end is completed using the germline J gene. Germline CDR1 and CDR2: SQVTM and ANQGSEA. The CDR3 is made up of 13 amino acids. With 0 bases removed from V and 3 bases from J, the gap between germline ends came to 9 bases.

Comment on this clone: Germline is not matched at one junction end, which may reflect a read error. The missing CDR3 end, 3 residues past where the read stops, is filled in from the germline J gene. This same CDR3 is encoded by further DNA sequences in the sample. J is TRBJ2-3 and V is TRBV19; D gene uncertain. Germline CDR1 reads LNHDA; CDR2 reads SQIVND (reference sequence). This CDR3 is built from 11 residues. CDR3 amino acids: CASSIRDTQYF. The sequenced part of the CDR3 DNA is TGTGCCAGCAGTATAAGGGATACG. Full variable domain (missing parts from reference TRBV19 and TRBJ2-3): DGGITQSPKYLFRKEGQNVTLSCEQNLNHDAMYWYRQDPGQGLRLIYYSQIVNDFQKGDIAEGYSVSREKKESFPLTVTSAQKNPTAFYLCASSIRDTQYFGPGTRLTVL.

This clone has a count of ten or more. Coverage ceases 3 residues before the CDR3 finishes, and the germline J gene fills in the end. This chain joins TRBV2 and TRBJ1-2; 7 bases align to TRBD1. Trimming cost V 8 bases and J 3 bases; bases outside gene matches: 15. Germline-derived CDR1 and CDR2 are SNHLY and FYNNEI. CDR3 length: 16 amino acids. CDR3 region: CASLRSEGANDYGYTF. Incomplete CDR3 DNA: TGTGCCAGCCTAAGGTCGGAGGGGGCGAACGACTATGGC.

This clone occurred many times. The read terminates 3 residues before the CDR3 end, so the remaining end is supplied by the germline J gene. V and J are TRBV5-4 and TRBJ1-2; D unresolved. CDR3 size: 14 residues. Germline CDR1 SGHNT, CDR2 YYREEE (reference sequence). V was cut by 4 bases and J by 5 bases, with 15 bases left in between. The CDR3 spells CASSLVTSRYGYTF. The CDR3 bases that were read are TGTGCCAGCAGCCTAGTCACTAGCAGATATGGC.

On this clone itself: The CDR3 end lies 3 residues beyond the end of the read and is filled in from the germline J gene. This chain uses TRBV19 with TRBJ2-7; the D gene is possibly TRBD1 (5 bases). The CDR3 runs to 14 residues. Germline V gives CDR1 LNHDA, CDR2 SQIVND (reference sequence). The germline V and J ends were trimmed by 5 bases and 3 bases, with 14 bases remaining between them. CDR3 in amino acids: CASSGAEAVYEQYF. CDR3 DNA (partial): TGTGCCAGTAGTGGGGCCGAGGCAGTCTACGAG.

In this sample, this clone turned up a few times. Sequence at one end of the junction differs from germline and may be a read error. The missing CDR3 end, 3 residues past where the read stops, is filled in from the germline J gene. V gene TRBV7-7 combines with J gene TRBJ2-2; D is unclear. CDR1 SSHAT and CDR2 FNYEAQ come from the germline V gene (reference sequence). This CDR3 spans 13 amino acids. CDR3 in amino acids: CASSSTYTGELFF. The CDR3 bases that were read are TGTGCTAGCAGCTCAACTTACACCGGGGAG.

With respect to this clone: The read terminates 3 residues before the CDR3 end, so the remaining end is supplied by the germline J gene. The V call is TRBV2, the J call TRBJ1-4; 10 bases fit TRBD1. CDR1 is SNHLY, CDR2 FYNNEI, per germline. The CDR3 loop spans 16 amino acids. Partial CDR3 DNA: TGTGCCAGCACCAAAGGGACAGGGGTCAGGATTTCACCA. As protein: CASTKGTGVRISP. The full-length CDR3 reads as CASTKGTGVRISPLFF.

This clone was detected ten times or more. The read terminates 3 residues ahead of where the CDR3 ends, so the germline J gene completes it. The rearrangement links TRBV7-2 to TRBJ1-5; TRBD1 matches 7 bases. V dropped 4 bases and J dropped 6; count of bases not matched to a gene: 6. The CDR3 spans 14 residues. CDR1 is SGHTA, CDR2 FQGNSA, per germline. The CDR3 sequence: CASSSGQIGQPQHF. CDR3 DNA, as far as it was read: TGTGCCAGCAGCTCGGGACAGATCGGTCAGCCC.

Regarding this clone: From the germline J gene comes the end of the CDR3, since the read stops 3 residues before it. V is TRBV19 and J is TRBJ2-1; no firm D call. CDR3 length: 14 amino acids. Germline CDR1 and CDR2: LNHDA and SQIVND (reference sequence). With 3 bases removed from V and 9 bases from J, the gap between germline ends came to 15 bases. CDR3 sequence: CASSMTAQTPEQFF. Partial CDR3 DNA: TGTGCCAGTAGTATGACTGCTCAAACGCCTGAG.

This clone has ten or more counts. The read terminates 3 residues before the CDR3 end, so the remaining end is supplied by the germline J gene. V is TRBV9 and J is TRBJ1-2, with 9 nucleotides matching TRBD1. Trimming removed 0 bases from V and 7 bases from J; junction bases left unmatched: 7. Per the germline V gene, CDR1 is SGDLS and CDR2 is YYNGEE. The CDR3 runs 15 residues. The CDR3 bases that were read are TGTGCCAGCAGCGTAGTTACAGGGGGCGCATCTGGC. It yields the protein CASSVVTGGASG. The CDR3 in its entirety is CASSVVTGGASGYTF.

There are a few counts of this clone. From the germline J gene comes the end of the CDR3, since the read stops 3 residues before it. The gene calls are TRBV18 and TRBJ2-2, with D hard to call. V was trimmed by 2 bases and J by 5 bases, leaving 3 bases between them. Germline V CDR1 and CDR2: KGHSH, LQKENI. The CDR3 contains 12 residues. The CDR3 bases that were read are TGTGCCAGCTCACCAGCGACCGGGGAG. Amino acids: CASSPATGE. Given in full, the CDR3 is CASSPATGELFF.

The sample holds a few counts of this clone. The CDR3 is cut off 3 residues early in the read; its end comes from the germline J gene. The chain is built from TRBV6-4 and TRBJ1-4, with 9 positions matching TRBD1. From germline, CDR1 is MRHNA and CDR2 SNTAGT. The CDR3 sequence is 15 residues long. CDR3 bases read: TGTGCCAGCAGTGAGGGTGGGACAGGGAATTCACCA. It yields the protein CASSEGGTGNSP. The whole CDR3 reads CASSEGGTGNSPLFF.

This clone was seen repeatedly, ten times or more. Read sequence stops 3 residues before the CDR3 end, and the germline J gene provides the missing end. The rearrangement joins TRBV6-8 to TRBJ2-6; D perhaps matches TRBD1 (5 bases). Trimming stripped 10 bases from V and 3 bases from J, with 25 bases between. Germline CDR1 is MNHGY and CDR2 is SAAAGT. This CDR3 region has 18 residues. The DNA read from the CDR3 is TGTGCCAAGCCGTGGGCAGGGTGGGAATCGGATGGGGCCAACGTC. This codes for CAKPWAGWESDGANV. The entire CDR3 reads CAKPWAGWESDGANVLTF.

In this sample, this clone turned up many times. From the germline J gene comes the end of the CDR3, since the read stops 3 residues before it. V usage is TRBV30 and J usage is TRBJ1-4; possibly TRBD1 for D (5 bases). V was cut by 4 bases and J by 6 bases, with 12 bases left in between. CDR1 and CDR2 (germline): GTSNPN, SVGIG (reference sequence). The CDR3 runs 13 residues. CDR3 bases read: TGTGCCTGGAATGGCAGGGTCGATGAAAAA. It is translated as CAWNGRVDEK. The complete CDR3 protein is CAWNGRVDEKLFF.

There are a few counts of this clone. Sequencing ends 3 residues short of the CDR3 end; the germline J gene provides the rest. The V call is TRBV7-2, the J call TRBJ2-7; 7 bases align to TRBD2. The germline gives CDR1 SGHTA, CDR2 FQGNSA. V gave up 2 bases and J gave up 3 bases; unmatched junction bases: 4. The CDR3 consists of 14 residues. The part of the CDR3 DNA that was read is TGTGCCAGCAGCTTAACAGCGGGAAGCTACGAG. Translation: CASSLTAGSYE. Given in full, the CDR3 is CASSLTAGSYEQYF.

Of note for this clone: The CDR3 end is not reached by the read, which stops 3 residues before it; the germline J gene fills it in. This chain links TRBV19 with TRBJ1-5, with D perhaps matching TRBD1 (5 bases). V dropped 6 bases and J dropped 0 bases, with 12 bases sitting between them. CDR3 size: 15 residues. CDR1 is LNHDA, CDR2 SQIVND, per germline (reference sequence). The CDR3 spells CASSKDTYSNQPQHF. CDR3 DNA (partial): TGTGCCAGTAGCAAGGACACCTATAGCAATCAGCCC.

There are many counts of this clone. The read halts 3 residues ahead of the CDR3 end, with the missing end drawn from the germline J gene. J is TRBJ2-5 and V is TRBV5-1; 8 positions match TRBD2. This CDR3 region has 16 residues. In germline, CDR1 is SGHRS, CDR2 YFSETQ. V shed 3 bases and J 0 bases; nucleotides not matched to a gene: 7. The CDR3 region is CASSSQRGPYQETQYF. The CDR3 bases that were read are TGCGCCAGCAGCTCGCAGCGGGGGCCGTACCAAGAGACC.